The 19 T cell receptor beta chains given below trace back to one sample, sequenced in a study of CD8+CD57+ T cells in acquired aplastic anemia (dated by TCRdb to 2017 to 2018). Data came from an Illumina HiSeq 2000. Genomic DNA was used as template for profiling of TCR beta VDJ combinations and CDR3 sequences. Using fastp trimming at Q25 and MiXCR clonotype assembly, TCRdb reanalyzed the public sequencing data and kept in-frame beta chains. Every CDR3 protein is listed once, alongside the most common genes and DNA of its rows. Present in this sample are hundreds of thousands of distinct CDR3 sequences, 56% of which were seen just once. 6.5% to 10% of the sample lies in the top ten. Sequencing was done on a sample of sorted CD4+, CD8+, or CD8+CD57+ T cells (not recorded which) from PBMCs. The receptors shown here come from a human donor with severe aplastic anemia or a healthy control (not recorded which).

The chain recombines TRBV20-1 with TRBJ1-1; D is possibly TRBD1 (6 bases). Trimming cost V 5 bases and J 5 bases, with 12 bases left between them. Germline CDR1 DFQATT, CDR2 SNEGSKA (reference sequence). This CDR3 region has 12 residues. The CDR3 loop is CSAGGQYTEAFF. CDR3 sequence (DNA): TGCAGTGCTGGGGGACAATATACTGAAGCTTTCTTT.

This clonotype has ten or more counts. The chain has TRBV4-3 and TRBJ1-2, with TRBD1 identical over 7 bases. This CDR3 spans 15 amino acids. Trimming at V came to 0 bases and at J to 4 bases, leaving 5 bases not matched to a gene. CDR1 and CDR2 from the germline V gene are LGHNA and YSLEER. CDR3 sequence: CASSQDWDRFYGYTF. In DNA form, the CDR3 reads TGCGCCAGCAGCCAAGATTGGGACAGATTCTATGGCTACACCTTC.

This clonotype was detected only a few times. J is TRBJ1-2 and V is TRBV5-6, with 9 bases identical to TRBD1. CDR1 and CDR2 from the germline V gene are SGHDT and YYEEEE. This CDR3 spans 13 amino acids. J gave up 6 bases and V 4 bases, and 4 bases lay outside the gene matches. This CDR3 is CASSLGQGHGYTF. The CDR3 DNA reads TGTGCCAGCAGCCTGGGACAGGGTCATGGCTACACCTTC.

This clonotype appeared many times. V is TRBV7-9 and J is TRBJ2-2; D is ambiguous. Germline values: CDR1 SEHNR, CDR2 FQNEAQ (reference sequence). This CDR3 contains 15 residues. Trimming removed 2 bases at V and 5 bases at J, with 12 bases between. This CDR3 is CASSLTNSRTGELFF. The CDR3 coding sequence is TGTGCCAGCAGCTTAACTAACAGTCGGACCGGGGAGCTGTTTTTT.

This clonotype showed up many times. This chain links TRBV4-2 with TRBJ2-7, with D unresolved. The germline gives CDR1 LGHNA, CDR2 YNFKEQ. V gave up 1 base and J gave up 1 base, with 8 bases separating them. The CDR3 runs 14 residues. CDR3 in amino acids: CASSQAAASYEQYF. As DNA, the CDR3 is TGTGCCAGCAGCCAAGCGGCAGCATCCTACGAGCAGTACTTC.

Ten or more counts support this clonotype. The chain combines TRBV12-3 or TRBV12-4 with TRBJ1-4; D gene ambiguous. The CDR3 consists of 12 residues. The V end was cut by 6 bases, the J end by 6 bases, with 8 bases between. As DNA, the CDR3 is TGTGCCAGCAGCTCTGGATATGAAAAACTGTTTTTT. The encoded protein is CASSSGYEKLFF.

In DNA, the CDR3 is TGCGCCAGCAGCTTGGGACAGGTGGATGGCTACACCTTC. Its protein product is CASSLGQVDGYTF. The V call is TRBV5-1, the J call TRBJ1-2; weak D call: TRBD1 (6 bases). Germline-derived CDR1 and CDR2 are SGHRS and YFSETQ. The CDR3 is 13 amino acids. The V and J ends lost 0 bases and 6 bases respectively, with 9 bases between them.

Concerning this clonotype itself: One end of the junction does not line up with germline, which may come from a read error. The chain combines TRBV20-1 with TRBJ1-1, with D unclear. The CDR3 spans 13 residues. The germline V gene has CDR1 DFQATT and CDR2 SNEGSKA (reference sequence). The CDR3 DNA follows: TGCGGTGCTAGAGAGATGATCTGCACTGAAGCTTTCTTT. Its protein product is CGAREMICTEAFF.

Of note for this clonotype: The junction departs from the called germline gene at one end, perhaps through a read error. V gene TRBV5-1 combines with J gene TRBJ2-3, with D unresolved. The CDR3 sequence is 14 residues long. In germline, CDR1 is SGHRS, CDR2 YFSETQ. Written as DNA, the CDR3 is TGCGCCAGCAGCTTGAGACGGGCCACAGATACGCGGTATTTT. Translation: CASSLRRATDTRYF.

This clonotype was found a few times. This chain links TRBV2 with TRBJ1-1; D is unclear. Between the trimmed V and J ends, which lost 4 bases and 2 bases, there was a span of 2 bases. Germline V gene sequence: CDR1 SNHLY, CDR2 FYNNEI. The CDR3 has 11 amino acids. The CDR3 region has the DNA TGTGCCAGCAGTGTAAACACTGAAGCTTTCTTT. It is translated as CASSVNTEAFF. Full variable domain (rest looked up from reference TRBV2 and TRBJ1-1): EPEVTQTPSHQVTQMGQEVILRCVPISNHLYFYWYRQILGQKVEFLVSFYNNEISEKSEIFDDQFSVERPDGSNFTLKIRSTKLEDSAMYFCASSVNTEAFFGQGTRLTVV.

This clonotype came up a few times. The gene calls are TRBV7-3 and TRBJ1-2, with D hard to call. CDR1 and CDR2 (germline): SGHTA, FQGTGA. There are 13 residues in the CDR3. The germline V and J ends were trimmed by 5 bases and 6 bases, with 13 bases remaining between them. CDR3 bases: TGTGCCAGCAGCCGAATTGGCAGTGATGGCTACACCTTC. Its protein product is CASSRIGSDGYTF.

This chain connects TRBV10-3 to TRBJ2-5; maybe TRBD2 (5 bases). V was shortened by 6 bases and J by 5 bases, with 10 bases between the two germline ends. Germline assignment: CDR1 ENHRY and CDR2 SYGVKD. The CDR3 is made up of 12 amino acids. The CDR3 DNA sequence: TGTGCCATCAGCGAGGGATCTGAGACCCAGTACTTC. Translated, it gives CAISEGSETQYF.

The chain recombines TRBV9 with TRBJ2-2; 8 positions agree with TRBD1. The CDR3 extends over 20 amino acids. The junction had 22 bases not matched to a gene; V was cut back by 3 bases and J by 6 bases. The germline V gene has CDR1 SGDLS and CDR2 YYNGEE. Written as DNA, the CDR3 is TGTGCCAGCAGCGCCCCGGGACAGGCTCAATCAAACCGGACATCCGGGGAGCTGTTTTTT. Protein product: CASSAPGQAQSNRTSGELFF.

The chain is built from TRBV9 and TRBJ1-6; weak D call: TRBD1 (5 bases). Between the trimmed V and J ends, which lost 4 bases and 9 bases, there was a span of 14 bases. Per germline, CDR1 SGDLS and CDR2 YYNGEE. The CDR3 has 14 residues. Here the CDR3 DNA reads TGTGCCAGCAGCTCAGAGGGAAGGGGTTCACCCCTCCACTTT. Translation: CASSSEGRGSPLHF.

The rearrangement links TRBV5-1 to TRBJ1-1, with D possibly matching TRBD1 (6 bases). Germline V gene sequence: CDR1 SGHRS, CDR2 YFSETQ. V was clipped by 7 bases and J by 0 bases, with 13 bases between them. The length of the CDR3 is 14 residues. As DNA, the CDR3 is TGCGCCAGCGGCTCCTCAGGGGTGAACACTGAAGCTTTCTTT. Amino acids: CASGSSGVNTEAFF.

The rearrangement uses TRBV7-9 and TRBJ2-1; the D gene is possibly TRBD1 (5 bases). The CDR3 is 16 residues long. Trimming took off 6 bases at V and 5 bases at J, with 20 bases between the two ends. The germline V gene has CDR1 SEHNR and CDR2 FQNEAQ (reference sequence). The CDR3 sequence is CASSLTDRIVNNEQFF. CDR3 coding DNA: TGTGCCAGCAGTCTGACAGATCGAATTGTCAACAATGAGCAGTTCTTC.

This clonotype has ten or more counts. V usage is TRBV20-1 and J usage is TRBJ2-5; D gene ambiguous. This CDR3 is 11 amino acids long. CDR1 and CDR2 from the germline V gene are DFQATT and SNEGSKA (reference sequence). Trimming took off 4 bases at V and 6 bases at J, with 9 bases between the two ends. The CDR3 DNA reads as TGCAGTGCTATAGTTTCACAGACCCAGTACTTC. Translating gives CSAIVSQTQYF.

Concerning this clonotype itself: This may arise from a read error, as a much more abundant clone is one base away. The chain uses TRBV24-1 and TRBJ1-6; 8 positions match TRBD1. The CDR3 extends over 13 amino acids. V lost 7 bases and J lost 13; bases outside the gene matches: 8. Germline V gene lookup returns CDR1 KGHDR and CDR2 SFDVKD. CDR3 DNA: TGTGCCACCAGCTTGGACAGGGTGAGGCCCCTCCACTTT. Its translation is CATSLDRVRPLHF.

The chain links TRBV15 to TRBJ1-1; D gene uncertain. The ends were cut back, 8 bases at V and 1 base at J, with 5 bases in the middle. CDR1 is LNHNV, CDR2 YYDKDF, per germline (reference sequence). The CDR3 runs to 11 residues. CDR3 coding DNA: TGTGCCACCCGCGGGAACACTGAAGCTTTCTTT. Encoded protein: CATRGNTEAFF.